Listed below are T cell receptor beta chains from one sample, sequenced in a study of shared clonotypes between healthy human individuals. TCRdb keeps only in-frame clones here, not all; method: immunoSEQ multiplex PCR. The table has approximately 2.4 million clones, 90% to 96% seen once. The sample comprised naive CD4+ T cells sorted from blood. These TCRs come from a man between 18 and 29 years old in good health. Each CDR3 is given with its conserved first and last residue. A D gene is named only where the DNA matches it firmly. Size tells how often a clone was seen (once, few, many) or the class of an expanded clone, and some rows leave it out.

size: NA
D: NA
V: TRBV6-1
J: TRBJ2-7
DNA: TGTGCCAGCAGCGCTGACAGATTCTACGAGCAGTACTTC
CDR3: CASSADRFYEQYF

size: NA
D: NA
V: TRBV7-9
J: TRBJ2-1
DNA: TGTGCCAGCAGCCCCGGTGAGATCGGCCCCAATGAGCAGTTCTTC
CDR3: CASSPGEIGPNEQFF

size: NA
D: TRBD1
V: TRBV5-1
J: TRBJ1-1
DNA: TGCGCCAGCAGCTTATCCGGGACAGGGACTGCGTACACTGAAGCTTTCTTT
CDR3: CASSLSGTGTAYTEAFF

size: NA
D: TRBD1
V: TRBV6-1
J: TRBJ1-4
DNA: TGTGCCAGCAGGGGACAGGCTACGGGTGAAAAACTGTTTTTT
CDR3: CASRGQATGEKLFF

size: NA
D: TRBD1
V: TRBV2
J: TRBJ2-1
DNA: TGTGCCAGCCGGCGTACAGGGGGCCCCTACAATGAGCAGTTCTTC
CDR3: CASRRTGGPYNEQFF

size: NA
D: TRBD2
V: TRBV4-3
J: TRBJ2-4
DNA: TGCGCCAGCAGCCAAGAAGGCAGCGGGGACATTCAGTACTTC
CDR3: CASSQEGSGDIQYF

size: NA
D: NA
V: TRBV30
J: TRBJ2-7
DNA: TGTGCCTGGAGTGACAGACAGGAGCAGTACTTC
CDR3: CAWSDRQEQYF

size: NA
D: NA
V: TRBV5-4
J: TRBJ1-6
DNA: TGTGCCAGCAGCTTGCTGGGGCAAAACAATTCACCCCTCCACTTT
CDR3: CASSLLGQNNSPLHF

size: NA
D: TRBD2
V: TRBV6-1
J: TRBJ2-3
DNA: TGTGCCAGCAGCGAAACGGGGGGATGGGGCACAGATACGCAGTATTTT
CDR3: CASSETGGWGTDTQYF

size: NA
D: NA
V: TRBV30
J: TRBJ2-7
DNA: TGTGCCTGGAGTGCCCTCTCCGGGAGTCGCGAGCAGTACTTC
CDR3: CAWSALSGSREQYF

size: few
D: NA
V: TRBV5-1
J: TRBJ1-2
DNA: TGCGCCAGCAGCCTGGACGGGGGAGCGAAGGGCTACACCTTC
CDR3: CASSLDGGAKGYTF

size: NA
D: NA
V: TRBV18
J: TRBJ2-2
DNA: TGTGCCAGCTCACCTCTAACGGGCGGGCTCCTCGGGGAGCTGTTTTTT
CDR3: CASSPLTGGLLGELFF

size: NA
D: TRBD2
V: TRBV9
J: TRBJ2-5
DNA: TGTGCCAGCAGCGTAGGTCCGGGAGGGCCGGGGGAGACCCAGTACTTC
CDR3: CASSVGPGGPGETQYF

size: NA
D: TRBD1
V: TRBV11-2
J: TRBJ2-2
DNA: TGTGCCAGCAGCCGGTTTGGCAGGGGGCATACCGGGGAGCTGTTTTTT
CDR3: CASSRFGRGHTGELFF

size: NA
D: NA
V: TRBV5-6
J: TRBJ2-2
DNA: TGTGCCAGCAGCCCTGGACCGTCGGGCACCGGGGAGCTGTTTTTT
CDR3: CASSPGPSGTGELFF

size: few
D: NA
V: TRBV30
J: TRBJ1-6
DNA: TGTGCCTGGAGGGGTAATTCACCCCTCCACTTT
CDR3: CAWRGNSPLHF

size: NA
D: NA
V: TRBV10-3
J: TRBJ2-5
DNA: TGTGCCATCAGACGGGGATTACAAGAGACCCAGTACTTC
CDR3: CAIRRGLQETQYF

size: NA
D: NA
V: TRBV4-3
J: TRBJ1-1
DNA: TGCGCCAGCAGCCAAGGAGCCCCGGGTCTGAACACTGAAGCTTTCTTT
CDR3: CASSQGAPGLNTEAFF

size: NA
D: NA
V: TRBV7-9
J: TRBJ2-6
DNA: TGTGCCAGCAGCTTAGATGGCCAGGGACGACGAAGTGGGGCCAACGTCCTGACTTTC
CDR3: CASSLDGQGRRSGANVLTF

size: once
D: TRBD2
V: TRBV7-4
J: TRBJ2-1
DNA: TGTGCCAGCAGAGGGCGGACTAGCGGGAGGGCCTGTTTGGGTGAGCAGTTCTTC
CDR3: CASRGRTSGRACLGEQFF

size: NA
D: NA
V: TRBV30
J: TRBJ2-5
DNA: TGTGCCTGGAGTGTACGTCGGGGTTCGGAGACCCAGTACTTC
CDR3: CAWSVRRGSETQYF

size: NA
D: NA
V: TRBV11-2
J: TRBJ2-5
DNA: TGTGCCAGCAGCTTAGGGTTGGTGGAGACCCAGTACTTC
CDR3: CASSLGLVETQYF

size: NA
D: TRBD2
V: TRBV7-6
J: TRBJ2-7
DNA: TGTGCCAGCAGCTTAGCCCTCCCAACACTAGCGGGAGGGAACGAGCAGTACTTC
CDR3: CASSLALPTLAGGNEQYF

size: NA
D: TRBD1
V: TRBV4-2
J: TRBJ1-3
DNA: TGTGCCAGCAGCCCGGGACAGACCTCTGGAAACACCATATATTTT
CDR3: CASSPGQTSGNTIYF

size: NA
D: TRBD2
V: TRBV6-6
J: TRBJ2-7
DNA: TGTGCCAGCAGTAAACCGGGACTAGTGTCCTACGAGCAGTACTTC
CDR3: CASSKPGLVSYEQYF

size: NA
D: NA
V: TRBV4-1
J: TRBJ1-2
DNA: TGCGCCAGCAGCCAAGATCAGGGTCAGGGAGGTGGCTACACCTTC
CDR3: CASSQDQGQGGGYTF

size: NA
D: NA
V: TRBV2
J: TRBJ1-2
DNA: TGTGCCAGCAGGAGGGAGGGAGTAAATGGCTACACCTTC
CDR3: CASRREGVNGYTF

size: NA
D: TRBD1
V: TRBV4-1
J: TRBJ2-7
DNA: TGCGCCAGCAGCTTACGAGAGGGACAGGTGAATGAGCAGTACTTC
CDR3: CASSLREGQVNEQYF

size: NA
D: NA
V: TRBV2
J: TRBJ1-1
DNA: TGTGCCAGCGGAAAGGAGGGGAACACTGAAGCTTTCTTT
CDR3: CASGKEGNTEAFF

size: NA
D: NA
V: TRBV9
J: TRBJ1-2
DNA: TGTGCCAGCAGGGAAACCGGGACCTATGGCTACACCTTC
CDR3: CASRETGTYGYTF

size: once
D: NA
V: TRBV7-8
J: TRBJ1-4
DNA: TGTGCCAGCTGGGGGGGAACTAATGAAAAACTGTTTTTT
CDR3: CASWGGTNEKLFF

size: NA
D: NA
V: TRBV19
J: TRBJ1-5
DNA: TGTGCCAGTTCCTTTTCATTCAATTTAAGCAATCAGCCCCAGCATTTT
CDR3: CASSFSFNLSNQPQHF

size: NA
D: NA
V: TRBV18
J: TRBJ1-2
DNA: TGTGCCAGCTCACCATCGACAGGCCCTAACTATGGCTACACCTTC
CDR3: CASSPSTGPNYGYTF

size: NA
D: NA
V: TRBV19
J: TRBJ1-5
DNA: TGTGCCAGTAGTCACAAGGGGGGTATGAGCAATCAGCCCCAGCATTTT
CDR3: CASSHKGGMSNQPQHF

size: NA
D: NA
V: TRBV5-1
J: TRBJ1-4
DNA: TGCGCCAGCAGCCCCGCCGGGGGGGGGACCTATGAAAAACTGTTTTTT
CDR3: CASSPAGGGTYEKLFF

size: NA
D: TRBD1
V: TRBV10-3
J: TRBJ1-1
DNA: TGTGCCATCACCCGAGGGACAGGGCACACTGAAGCTTTCTTT
CDR3: CAITRGTGHTEAFF

size: NA
D: NA
V: TRBV28
J: TRBJ2-7
DNA: TGTGCCAGCGAGACGGACTCCTACGAGCAGTACTTC
CDR3: CASETDSYEQYF

size: NA
D: NA
V: TRBV29-1
J: TRBJ2-5
DNA: TGCAGCGTTGACTCGGGTTGGGAGACCCAGTACTTC
CDR3: CSVDSGWETQYF

size: NA
D: TRBD1
V: TRBV7-2
J: TRBJ2-3
DNA: TGTGCCAGCAGCCTCAACAGGGGGGCCACAGATACGCAGTATTTT
CDR3: CASSLNRGATDTQYF

size: NA
D: TRBD1
V: TRBV18
J: TRBJ1-2
DNA: TGTGCCAGCTCACCGCCAAACAGGGGGATCGCCGACTATGGCTACACCTTC
CDR3: CASSPPNRGIADYGYTF

size: NA
D: NA
V: TRBV11-2
J: TRBJ2-5
DNA: TGTGCCAGCAGCTTAGATAGGGGGGGAGAGACCCAGTACTTC
CDR3: CASSLDRGGETQYF

size: NA
D: TRBD1
V: TRBV5-1
J: TRBJ2-2
DNA: TGCGCCAGCAGCTTGGACAGGGGGAACACCGGGGAGCTGTTTTTT
CDR3: CASSLDRGNTGELFF

size: NA
D: NA
V: TRBV7-3
J: TRBJ1-3
DNA: TGTGCCAGCAGCTTAATAGGGGCACCTGGAAACACCATATATTTT
CDR3: CASSLIGAPGNTIYF

size: NA
D: TRBD2
V: TRBV6-1
J: TRBJ2-1
DNA: TGTGCCAGCAGTAGGCTAGCGGCCTCCTACAATGAGCAGTTCTTC
CDR3: CASSRLAASYNEQFF

size: NA
D: NA
V: TRBV5-6
J: TRBJ1-5
DNA: TGTGCCACCAGTTATATGGGGGGCAATCAGCCCCAGCATTTT
CDR3: CATSYMGGNQPQHF